The 19 T cell receptor beta chains below all came from one sample that was sequenced in a study of blood T cells in healthy people across ages. With a J-beta primer mix and a sample-barcoded 5' primer, a second PCR ran about 7 to 12 cycles. TCRdb re-analysed the 5' RACE reads in MiXCR, keeping a single row per CDR3 protein. The data contain more than 1.4 million distinct CDR3 sequences, approximately 42% of them singletons. Sequences were obtained from blood. The origin of the receptors is a woman under 30 in good health.

The chain uses TRBV27 and TRBJ1-1; 9 positions match TRBD1. CDR1 MNHEY and CDR2 SMNVEV come from the germline V gene (reference sequence). This CDR3 comprises 16 residues. J was trimmed by 5 bases and V by 3 bases; bases with no gene match: 10. The CDR3 nucleotides are TGTGCCAGCAGTTTCCGAAAACAGGGGGCCGGGACTGAAGCTTTCTTT. As protein: CASSFRKQGAGTEAFF.

A few counts support this clonotype. This chain connects TRBV21-1 to TRBJ2-6; the DNA was not compared with TRBD1, the D call given in the table. TRBV21-1 is marked as a pseudogene. The CDR3 has 17 amino acids. CDR3 in amino acids: CASSSTGYYSGANVLTF. CDR3 DNA sequence: TGTGCCAGCTCCTCGACAGGGTACTACTCTGGGGCCAACGTCCTGACTTTC.

The chain carries TRBV6-2 or TRBV6-3 and TRBJ1-5; D gene unclear. This CDR3 spans 14 amino acids. Germline CDR1 reads MNHEY; CDR2 reads SVGEGT. V was clipped by 6 bases and J by 8 bases, with 17 bases between them. DNA of the CDR3: TGTGCCAGCAGCCCCGAGGCGGTTAGAAAGCCCCAGCATTTT. Its protein is CASSPEAVRKPQHF.

This clonotype was detected only a few times. The rearrangement links TRBV4-2 to TRBJ2-1; no clear D gene. CDR3 length: 15 amino acids. Germline CDR1 is LGHNA and CDR2 is YNFKEQ. The V end was cut by 3 bases, the J end by 0 bases, with 9 bases between. The CDR3 reads CASSQKSDSYNEQFF. In DNA form, the CDR3 reads TGTGCCAGCAGCCAGAAATCCGACTCCTACAATGAGCAGTTCTTC.

This chain joins TRBV13 and TRBJ2-1; D possibly uses TRBD1 or TRBD2 (5 bases each). Germline CDR1 is PRHDT and CDR2 is FYEKMQ (reference sequence). V dropped 3 bases and J dropped 9 bases, with 9 bases sitting between them. This CDR3 is built from 12 residues. The CDR3 coding sequence is TGTGCCAGCAGCTTGGGGGAGTTTGAGCAGTTCTTC. This sequence encodes CASSLGEFEQFF.

The CDR3 here is CASSDRLAGVRNEQFF. CDR3 in DNA: TGCGCCAGCAGTGACCGACTAGCGGGAGTAAGGAATGAGCAGTTCTTC. The chain combines TRBV10-1 with TRBJ2-1; TRBD2 aligns across 12 bases. The CDR3 has 16 amino acids. Trimming took 3 bases from V and 7 from J; bases not matched to a gene: 7. In germline, CDR1 is WNHNN, CDR2 SYGVQD (reference sequence).

The rearrangement joins TRBV9 to TRBJ1-2; D is perhaps TRBD1 (5 bases). CDR1 and CDR2 from the germline V gene are SGDLS and YYNGEE. CDR3 length equals 14 residues. V lost 0 bases and J 4 bases, leaving 10 bases between the germline ends. The CDR3 spells CASSVVGAVYGYTF. As DNA, the CDR3 is TGTGCCAGCAGCGTAGTTGGGGCAGTCTATGGCTACACCTTC.

This clonotype has just a few counts. The V call is TRBV20-1, the J call TRBJ2-1, with D hard to call. The V end lost 6 bases, the J end lost 8 bases, and 14 bases lay between the germline ends. This CDR3 is 12 amino acids long. Germline V CDR1 and CDR2: DFQATT, SNEGSKA (reference sequence). The CDR3 sequence: CSAGKGVDEQFF. The CDR3 nucleotides are TGCAGTGCGGGGAAAGGAGTCGATGAGCAGTTCTTC.

The J gene is TRBJ2-5, the V gene TRBV7-4, with D unclear. V lost 5 bases and J lost 7, with 29 bases in between. Germline V gene data show CDR1 as SGHVT and CDR2 as SQSDAQ. The CDR3 runs to 18 residues. CDR3 coding DNA: TGTGCCAGCAGCGTCGTAATGAACCCCGGCCCAGAGGTGGGGACCCAGTACTTC. It codes for CASSVVMNPGPEVGTQYF.

The table lists this clonotype with a few counts. The chain employs TRBV25-1 and TRBJ1-4; D call uncertain. Trimming took 2 bases from V and 0 from J, leaving 10 bases between them. CDR3 length: 16 residues. The germline gives CDR1 MGHDK, CDR2 SYGVNS. CDR3 sequence: CASSEGRSSTNEKLFF. DNA for the CDR3: TGTGCCAGCAGTGAAGGGAGATCATCAACTAATGAAAAACTGTTTTTT.

The V and J genes are TRBV4-1 and TRBJ1-5; TRBD1 agrees at 7 bases. Germline assignment: CDR1 MGHRA and CDR2 YSYEKL. CDR3 length: 16 amino acids. Losses at the gene ends were 0 bases for V and 3 bases for J; bases not matched to a gene: 5. CDR3 residues: CASSQDQGQVNQPQHF. As DNA, the CDR3 is TGCGCCAGCAGCCAAGATCAAGGACAGGTCAATCAGCCCCAGCATTTT.

The V and J genes are TRBV20-1 and TRBJ1-2, with D unresolved. The germline V gene has CDR1 DFQATT and CDR2 SNEGSKA (reference sequence). The V and J ends lost 2 bases and 5 bases respectively, with 18 bases between them. This CDR3 has 15 residues. CDR3 loop: CSARSEGRLGYGYTF. The CDR3 nucleotides read TGCAGTGCTAGATCCGAGGGTCGATTGGGATATGGCTACACCTTC.

This clonotype turned up a few times. The V call is TRBV11-2, the J call TRBJ1-3; D is unresolved. V lost 4 bases and J lost 0, with 7 bases in between. The V gene's germline CDR1 is SGHAT and CDR2 FQNNGV. The CDR3 runs 14 residues. The CDR3 region is CASSWTASGNTIYF. DNA for the CDR3: TGTGCCAGCAGCTGGACGGCCTCTGGAAACACCATATATTTT.

V is TRBV7-8 and J is TRBJ1-1, with no clear D. CDR3 length: 15 residues. Trimming left V 5 bases short and J 6 bases short, with 19 bases between. Germline CDR1 reads SGHVS; CDR2 reads FQNEAQ. CDR3 residues: CASSPRDSGFAEAFF. The DNA of the CDR3 is TGTGCCAGCAGCCCGCGGGATTCGGGGTTCGCTGAAGCTTTCTTT.

This rearrangement joins TRBV6-5 to TRBJ2-3; D gene uncertain. The germline V gene encodes CDR1 MNHEY and CDR2 SVGAGI. V lost 0 bases and J lost 0, with 13 bases in between. This CDR3 region has 17 residues. The CDR3 region has the DNA TGTGCCAGCAGTTACTCGCCAGATGGAACTAGCACAGATACGCAGTATTTT. This gives the protein CASSYSPDGTSTDTQYF.

The genes are TRBV5-1 and TRBJ1-1; 12 nucleotides match TRBD1. This CDR3 spans 12 amino acids. J gave up 11 bases and V 7 bases, and 6 bases lay outside the gene matches. Germline CDR1 SGHRS, CDR2 YFSETQ. The CDR3 DNA is TGCGCCAGCGGGGTGGGACAGGGGGCGGCTTTCTTT. Its protein is CASGVGQGAAFF.

This clonotype was detected ten times or more. The V call is TRBV7-8, the J call TRBJ1-6; D is undetermined. The germline V gene encodes CDR1 SGHVS and CDR2 FQNEAQ. The V gene lost 7 bases and the J gene lost 0 bases, with 10 bases spanning the gap. The CDR3 runs 15 residues. This CDR3 is CASILGSSYNSPLHF. The CDR3 nucleotides read TGTGCCAGCATCCTCGGGAGCTCCTATAATTCACCCCTCCACTTT.

The J gene is TRBJ2-1, the V gene TRBV10-3; TRBD2 matches 7 bases. V lost 10 bases to trimming and J lost 13 bases; unmatched junction nucleotides: 10. This CDR3 is 11 amino acids long. Germline CDR1 reads ENHRY; CDR2 reads SYGVKD. The CDR3 loop reads CATGGGETQFF. The DNA for the CDR3 is TGTGCCACCGGGGGAGGGGAGACCCAGTTCTTC.

In this sample, this clonotype turned up a few times. This sequence joins TRBV6-2 or TRBV6-3 and TRBJ2-7; 8 bases align to TRBD2. V shed 7 bases, J shed 6 bases, and the junction held 14 bases outside the gene matches. Germline CDR1 reads MNHEY; CDR2 reads SVGEGT. The CDR3 contains 15 residues. The CDR3 region is CASKLGGSGKIEQYF. The DNA for the CDR3 is TGTGCCAGCAAGCTGGGGGGTAGCGGGAAGATCGAGCAGTACTTC.